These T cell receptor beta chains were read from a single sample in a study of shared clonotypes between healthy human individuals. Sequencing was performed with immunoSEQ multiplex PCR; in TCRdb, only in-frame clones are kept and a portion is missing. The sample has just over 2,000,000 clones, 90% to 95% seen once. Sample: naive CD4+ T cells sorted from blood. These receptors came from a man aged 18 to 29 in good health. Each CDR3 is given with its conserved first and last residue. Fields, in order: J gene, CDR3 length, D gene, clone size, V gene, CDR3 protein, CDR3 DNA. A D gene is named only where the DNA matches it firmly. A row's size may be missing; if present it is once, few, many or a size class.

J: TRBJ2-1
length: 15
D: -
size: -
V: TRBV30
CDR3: CAWSVRTGPGNEQFF
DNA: TGTGCCTGGAGTGTACGGACGGGCCCGGGGAATGAGCAGTTCTTC

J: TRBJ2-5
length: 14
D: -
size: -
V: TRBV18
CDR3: CASSPPGRTETQYF
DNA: TGTGCCAGCTCACCACCAGGCAGGACGGAGACCCAGTACTTC

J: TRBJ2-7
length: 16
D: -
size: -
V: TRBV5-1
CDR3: CASSNKGVLSSYEQYF
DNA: TGCGCCAGCAGCAACAAGGGGGTCCTAAGCTCCTACGAGCAGTACTTC

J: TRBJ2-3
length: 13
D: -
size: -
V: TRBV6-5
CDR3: CASSRTRTDTQYF
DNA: TGTGCCAGCAGTAGGACACGCACAGATACGCAGTATTTT

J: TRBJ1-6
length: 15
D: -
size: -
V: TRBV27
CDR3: CASSLSSGERAPLHF
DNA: TGTGCCAGCAGTTTATCTTCAGGGGAAAGGGCACCCCTCCACTTT

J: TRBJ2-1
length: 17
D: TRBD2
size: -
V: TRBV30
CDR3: CAWGFIKISGSGNEQFF
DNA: TGTGCCTGGGGTTTTATCAAGATTAGCGGGAGTGGGAATGAGCAGTTCTTC

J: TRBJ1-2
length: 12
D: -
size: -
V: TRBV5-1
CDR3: CASSQGDYGYTF
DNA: TGCGCCAGCAGTCAGGGAGACTATGGCTACACCTTC

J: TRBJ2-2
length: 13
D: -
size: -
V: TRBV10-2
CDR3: CASSGTNTGELFF
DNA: TGCGCCAGCAGCGGGACGAACACCGGGGAGCTGTTTTTT

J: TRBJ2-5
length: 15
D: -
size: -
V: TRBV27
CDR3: CASSLSIALQETQYF
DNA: TGTGCCAGCAGTTTATCGATTGCACTGCAAGAGACCCAGTACTTC

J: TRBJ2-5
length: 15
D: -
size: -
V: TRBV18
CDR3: CASSPPGPVSETQYF
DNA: TGTGCCAGCTCACCACCGGGACCGGTTAGTGAGACCCAGTACTTC

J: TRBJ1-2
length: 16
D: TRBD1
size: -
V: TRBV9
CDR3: CASSPSIGQGNYGYTF
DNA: TGTGCCAGCAGCCCAAGTATCGGACAGGGGAACTATGGCTACACCTTC

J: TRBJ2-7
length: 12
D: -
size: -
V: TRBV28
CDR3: CASSLQGTAQYF
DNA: TGTGCCAGCAGTTTACAGGGGACGGCGCAGTACTTC

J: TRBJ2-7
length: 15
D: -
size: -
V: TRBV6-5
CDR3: CASSYSKQGTYEQYF
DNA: TGTGCCAGCAGTTACTCAAAGCAGGGAACCTACGAGCAGTACTTC

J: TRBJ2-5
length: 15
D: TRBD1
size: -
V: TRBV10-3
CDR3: CAISVGQGAPETQYF
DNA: TGTGCCATCAGTGTTGGACAGGGGGCACCTGAGACCCAGTACTTC

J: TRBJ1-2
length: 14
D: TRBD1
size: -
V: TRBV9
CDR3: CASSVTGTGYGYTF
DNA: TGTGCCAGCAGCGTCACCGGGACAGGCTATGGCTACACCTTC

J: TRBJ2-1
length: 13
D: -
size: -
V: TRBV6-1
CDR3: CASSEASRNEQFF
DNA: TGTGCCAGCAGTGAAGCGTCGAGAAATGAGCAGTTCTTC

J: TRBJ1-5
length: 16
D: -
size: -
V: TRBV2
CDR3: CASRASTGVRSQPQHF
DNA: TGTGCCAGCAGGGCCTCAACTGGCGTACGGAGCCAGCCCCAGCATTTT

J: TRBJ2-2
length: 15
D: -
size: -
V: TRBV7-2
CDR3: CASSLQGSGTGELFF
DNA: TGTGCCAGCAGCTTACAGGGTAGTGGCACCGGGGAGCTGTTTTTT

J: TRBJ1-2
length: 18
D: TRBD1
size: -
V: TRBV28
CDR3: CASNKPGGEERWMYGYTF
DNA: TGTGCCAGCAACAAGCCAGGGGGGGAAGAACGATGGATGTATGGCTACACCTTC

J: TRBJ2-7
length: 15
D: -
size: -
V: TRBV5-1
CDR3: CASSLGQGSSYEQYF
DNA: TGCGCCAGCAGCTTGGGACAAGGGAGCTCCTACGAGCAGTACTTC

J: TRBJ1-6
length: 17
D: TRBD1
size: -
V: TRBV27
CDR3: CASSTNTPGQGDSPLHF
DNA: TGTGCCAGCAGTACTAATACTCCGGGACAGGGGGATTCACCCCTCCACTTT

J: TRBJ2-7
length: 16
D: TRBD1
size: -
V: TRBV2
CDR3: CASSVLGGLGDYEQYF
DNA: TGTGCCAGCAGTGTACTAGGGGGCCTAGGTGACTACGAGCAGTACTTC

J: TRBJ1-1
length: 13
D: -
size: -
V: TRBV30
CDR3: CAWSVQSGTEAFF
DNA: TGTGCCTGGAGTGTACAGAGTGGGACTGAAGCTTTCTTT

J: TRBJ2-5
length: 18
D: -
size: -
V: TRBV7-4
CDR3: CASSRGQVAGGWQETQYF
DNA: TGTGCCAGCAGCCGAGGCCAGGTGGCTGGGGGGTGGCAAGAGACCCAGTACTTC

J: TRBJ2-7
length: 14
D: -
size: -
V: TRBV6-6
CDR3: CASRHRGGSYEQYF
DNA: TGTGCCAGCAGGCACAGGGGGGGGAGCTACGAGCAGTACTTC

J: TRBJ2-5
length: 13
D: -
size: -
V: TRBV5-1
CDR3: CASKVASQETQYF
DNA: TGCGCCAGCAAGGTAGCATCCCAAGAGACCCAGTACTTC

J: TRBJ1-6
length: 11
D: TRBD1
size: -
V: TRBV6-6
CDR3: CASSQGQALHF
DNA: TGTGCCAGCAGTCAAGGACAGGCTCTCCACTTT

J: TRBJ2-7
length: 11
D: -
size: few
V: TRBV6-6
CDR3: CASTDLYEQYF
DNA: TGTGCCAGCACTGACCTGTACGAGCAGTACTTC

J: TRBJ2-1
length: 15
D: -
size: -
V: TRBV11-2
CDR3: CASSLAAESYNEQFF
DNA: TGTGCCAGCAGCTTAGCGGCGGAGTCATACAATGAGCAGTTCTTC

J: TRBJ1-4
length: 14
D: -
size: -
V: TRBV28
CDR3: CASSFYPNNEKLFF
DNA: TGTGCCAGCAGTTTTTACCCTAATAATGAAAAACTGTTTTTT

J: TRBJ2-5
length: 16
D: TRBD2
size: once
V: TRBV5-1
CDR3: CASSLGLAGGQETQYF
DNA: TGCGCCAGCAGCCTAGGACTAGCGGGGGGGCAAGAGACCCAGTACTTC

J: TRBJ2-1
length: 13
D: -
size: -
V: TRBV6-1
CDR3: CASSENRVGEQFF
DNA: TGTGCCAGCAGTGAAAACAGGGTGGGAGAGCAGTTCTTC

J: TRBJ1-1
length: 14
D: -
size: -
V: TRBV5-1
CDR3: CASSLNRVGTEAFF
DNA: TGCGCCAGCAGCTTAAACAGGGTAGGGACTGAAGCTTTCTTT

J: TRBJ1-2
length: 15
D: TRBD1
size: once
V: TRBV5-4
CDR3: CASSGGQGGASGYTF
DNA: TGTGCCAGCAGCGGAGGACAGGGAGGAGCGAGTGGCTACACCTTC

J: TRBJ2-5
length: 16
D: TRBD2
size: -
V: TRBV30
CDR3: CAWSMGLAGNGETQYF
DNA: TGTGCCTGGAGTATGGGACTAGCGGGGAACGGAGAGACCCAGTACTTC

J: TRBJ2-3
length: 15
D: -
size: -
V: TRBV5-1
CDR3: CASSPTDFRTDTQYF
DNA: TGCGCCAGCAGCCCGACAGACTTTAGGACAGATACGCAGTATTTT

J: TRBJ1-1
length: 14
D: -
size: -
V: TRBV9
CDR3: CASSVATWQTSLVF
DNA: TGTGCCAGCAGCGTAGCTACATGGCAGACAAGCTTGGTCTTT

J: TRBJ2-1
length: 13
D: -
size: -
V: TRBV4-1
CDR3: CASSQEIETAQVF
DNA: TGCGCCAGCAGCCAAGAGATCGAAACAGCCCAAGTCTTC

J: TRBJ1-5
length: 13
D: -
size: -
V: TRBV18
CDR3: CASSEYSNQPQHF
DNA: TGTGCCAGCTCAGAGTATAGCAATCAGCCCCAGCATTTT

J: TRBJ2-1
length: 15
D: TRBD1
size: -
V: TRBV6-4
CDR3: CASSDSATGVNEQFF
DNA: TGTGCCAGCAGTGACTCAGCGACAGGGGTAAATGAGCAGTTCTTC

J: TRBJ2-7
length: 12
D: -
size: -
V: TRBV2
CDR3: CASTYSPYEQYF
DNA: TGTGCCAGCACGTACAGTCCCTACGAGCAGTACTTC

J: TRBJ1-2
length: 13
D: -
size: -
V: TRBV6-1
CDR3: CASTLQGTYGYTF
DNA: TGTGCCAGCACTTTACAGGGCACCTATGGCTACACCTTC

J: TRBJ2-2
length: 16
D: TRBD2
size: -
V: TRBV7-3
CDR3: CASSPRGGGGSGELFF
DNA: TGTGCCAGCAGCCCCCGAGGCGGGGGGGGCTCCGGGGAGCTGTTTTTT

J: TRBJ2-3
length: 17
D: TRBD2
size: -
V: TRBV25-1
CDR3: CASSEGPGLAVTDTQYF
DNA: TGTGCCAGCAGTGAAGGGCCGGGACTAGCCGTCACAGATACGCAGTATTTT

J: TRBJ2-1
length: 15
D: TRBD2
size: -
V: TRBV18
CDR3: CASSPPEGLYNEQFF
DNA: TGTGCCAGCTCACCCCCGGAGGGACTATACAATGAGCAGTTCTTC

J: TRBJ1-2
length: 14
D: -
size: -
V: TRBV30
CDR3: CAWSASSPNYGYTF
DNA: TGTGCCTGGAGTGCGTCAAGTCCTAACTATGGCTACACCTTC

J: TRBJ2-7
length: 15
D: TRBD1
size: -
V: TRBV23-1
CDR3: CASSQSTGVSYEQYF
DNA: TGCGCCAGCAGTCAAAGTACAGGGGTTTCCTACGAGCAGTACTTC

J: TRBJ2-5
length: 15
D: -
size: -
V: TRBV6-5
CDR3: CASSFGVSSKQTQYF
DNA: TGTGCCAGCAGTTTTGGAGTAAGCTCCAAGCAGACCCAGTACTTC

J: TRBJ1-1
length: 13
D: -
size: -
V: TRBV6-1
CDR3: CVTSGGMNTEAFF
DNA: TGTGTCACCTCGGGGGGTATGAACACTGAAGCTTTCTTT

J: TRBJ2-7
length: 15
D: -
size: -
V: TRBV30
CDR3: CAWRSGGDGRYEQYF
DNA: TGTGCCTGGCGGTCAGGCGGGGACGGACGCTACGAGCAGTACTTC

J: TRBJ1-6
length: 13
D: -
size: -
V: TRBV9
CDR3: CASANNWDSPLHF
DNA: TGTGCCAGCGCTAACAACTGGGATTCACCCCTCCACTTT

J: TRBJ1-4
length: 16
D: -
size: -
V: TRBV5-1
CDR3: CASSLEGHRGNEKLFF
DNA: TGCGCCAGCAGCCTGGAAGGACACAGAGGGAATGAAAAACTGTTTTTT

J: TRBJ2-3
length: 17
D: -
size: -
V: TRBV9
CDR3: CASSANRGAGAPDTQYF
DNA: TGTGCCAGCAGCGCCAACAGGGGGGCGGGAGCTCCAGATACGCAGTATTTT

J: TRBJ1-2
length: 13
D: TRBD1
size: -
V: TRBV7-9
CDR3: CASSTGQGNGYTF
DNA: TGTGCCAGCAGCACCGGACAGGGGAATGGCTACACCTTC

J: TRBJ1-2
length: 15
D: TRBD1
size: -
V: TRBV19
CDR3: CASSERDSTNYGYTF
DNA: TGTGCCAGTAGCGAGAGGGACAGCACTAACTATGGCTACACCTTC

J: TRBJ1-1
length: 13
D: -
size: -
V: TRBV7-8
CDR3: CASSLGAYTEAFF
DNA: TGTGCCAGCAGCTTAGGGGCTTACACTGAAGCTTTCTTT

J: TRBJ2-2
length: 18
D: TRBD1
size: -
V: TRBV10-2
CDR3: CASSVTGERAGYTGELFF
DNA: TGCGCCAGCAGTGTGACAGGGGAAAGAGCAGGGTACACCGGGGAGCTGTTTTTT

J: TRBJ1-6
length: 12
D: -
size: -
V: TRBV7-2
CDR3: CASSFSTEPLHF
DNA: TGTGCCAGCAGCTTTTCCACGGAACCCCTCCACTTT